Listed here are 6 T cell receptor beta chains from one sample, sequenced in a study of blood T cell repertoires in COVID-19 (dated by TCRdb to the early 2020s). The method was the immunoSEQ multiplex PCR assay. TCRdb retrieved this table from immuneACCESS and kept in-frame rearrangements only. Not all clones are present; in checked studies, unresolved V genes account for under half, and no reason is known for the remainder. For this sample there are about 200,000 clones; around nine tenths appear just once. The ten largest account for roughly 3% of the sample. Sequenced: peripheral blood. These TCRs come from a man in his sixties with acute or convalescent COVID-19.

The chain combines TRBV5-4 with TRBJ2-3, with a weak D call TRBD2 (6 bases). The germline V and J ends were trimmed by 6 bases and 3 bases, with 17 bases remaining between them. CDR3 length equals 15 residues. From germline, CDR1 is SGHNT and CDR2 YYREEE (reference sequence). The CDR3 DNA sequence: TGTGCCAGCACCGTAGAGTTAGCGGCTACAGATACGCAGTATTTT. Translated: CASTVELAATDTQYF.

The chain is built from TRBV4-2 and TRBJ1-3; D possibly corresponds to TRBD1 (6 bases). There are 16 residues in the CDR3. Deletions cut 4 bases from V and 2 bases from J, with 15 bases between. Germline-derived CDR1 and CDR2 are LGHNA and YNFKEQ. CDR3 sequence (DNA): TGTGCCAGCAGCCGATCAACAGGGAACACTGGAAACACCATATATTTT. Amino acids: CASSRSTGNTGNTIYF.

The chain joins TRBV4-3 to TRBJ2-3; D possibly corresponds to TRBD2 (5 bases). Germline-derived CDR1 and CDR2 are LGHNA and YSLEER. Trimming removed 1 base from V and 10 bases from J, with 12 bases in between. This CDR3 comprises 13 residues. The DNA for the CDR3 is TGCGCCAGCAGCCAAGCGAGGGAAAGGGCGCAGTATTTT. It specifies CASSQARERAQYF.

The rearrangement links TRBV5-1 to TRBJ2-1; a weak D match, TRBD1 (5 bases). Germline V gives CDR1 SGHRS, CDR2 YFSETQ. The CDR3 spans 12 residues. V was trimmed by 0 bases and J by 8 bases, leaving 6 bases between them. The chain's CDR3 is CASSLETDEQFF. The DNA of the CDR3 is TGCGCCAGCAGCTTGGAGACAGATGAGCAGTTCTTC. Together with reference TRBV5-1 and TRBJ2-1, the CDR3 gives the full variable domain: KAGVTQTPRYLIKTRGQQVTLSCSPISGHRSVSWYQQTPGQGLQFLFEYFSETQRNKGNFPGRFSGRQFSNSRSEMNVSTLELGDSALYLCASSLETDEQFFGPGTRLTVL.

This chain connects TRBV2 to TRBJ2-2; 7 bases agree with TRBD1. CDR3 length: 14 amino acids. Trimming removed 6 bases from V and 4 bases from J; junction bases left unmatched: 5. Germline lookup yields CDR1 SNHLY and CDR2 FYNNEI. CDR3 bases: TGTGCCAGCAGGCCGACAGGGCCCACCGGGGAGCTGTTTTTT. Residues: CASRPTGPTGELFF.

The chain joins TRBV4-2 to TRBJ1-1; perhaps TRBD1 as D (5 bases). The CDR3 has 15 residues. The germline V gene has CDR1 LGHNA and CDR2 YNFKEQ. V lost 4 bases, J lost 2 bases, and 14 bases lay in between. The CDR3: CASSPSSGSNTEAFF. In DNA, the CDR3 is TGTGCCAGCAGCCCCTCGTCAGGGTCAAACACTGAAGCTTTCTTT.